Listed here are 21 T cell receptor beta chains from one sample, sequenced in a study of blood T cell repertoires in COVID-19. Here immunoSEQ multiplex PCR was the method, and the copy in TCRdb shows in-frame clones only, minus some. The table has about 230,000 clones, around four fifths seen once; the top ten hold around 2.6%. Material for sequencing was peripheral blood. All receptors derive from a woman between 65 and 79 years old with active or convalescent COVID-19.

The chain has TRBV15 and TRBJ2-1; D might be TRBD1 (5 bases). The CDR3 totals 15 residues. The germline gives CDR1 LNHNV, CDR2 YYDKDF (reference sequence). With 0 bases removed from V and 7 bases from J, the gap between germline ends came to 13 bases. The CDR3 DNA follows: TGTGCCACCAGCAGAGATCAGGGTGAGGTGAATGAGCAGTTCTTC. Protein sequence: CATSRDQGEVNEQFF.

The chain recombines TRBV10-1 with TRBJ2-1, with TRBD2 matching over 11 bases. The CDR3 contains 15 residues. V lost 6 bases and J lost 7; bases outside the gene matches: 8. CDR1 is WNHNN, CDR2 SYGVQD, per germline (reference sequence). The CDR3 coding sequence is TGCGCCAGCAGGACTAGCGGGGCCTCGGGGAATGAGCAGTTCTTC. Protein: CASRTSGASGNEQFF.

This chain joins TRBV7-8 and TRBJ1-1, with 9 bases identical to TRBD1. There are 14 residues in the CDR3. The V and J ends lost 5 bases and 4 bases, in that order; junction bases with no gene match: 5. Germline V gene lookup returns CDR1 SGHVS and CDR2 FQNEAQ. The CDR3 sequence: CASSASTGGTEAFF. The CDR3 DNA sequence: TGTGCCAGCAGCGCCTCGACAGGGGGCACTGAAGCTTTCTTT. The variable domain in full, completed from reference TRBV7-8 and TRBJ1-1, reads GAGVSQSPRYKVAKRGQDVALRCDPISGHVSLFWYQQALGQGPEFLTYFQNEAQLDKSGLPSDRFFAERPEGSVSTLKIQRTQQEDSAVYLCASSASTGGTEAFFGQGTRLTVV.

The chain uses TRBV6-5 and TRBJ1-6, with a weak D call TRBD1 (5 bases). Per the germline V gene, CDR1 is MNHEY and CDR2 is SVGAGI. The V end was cut by 5 bases, the J end by 9 bases, with 14 bases between. The length of the CDR3 is 14 residues. The DNA for the CDR3 is TGTGCCAGCAGTCGACCCTTTCAGGGTTCACCCCTCCACTTT. Translating it yields CASSRPFQGSPLHF.

This chain joins TRBV7-8 and TRBJ2-7; possibly TRBD2 for D (5 bases). The CDR3 spans 13 residues. Trimming cost V 1 base and J 6 bases, with 10 bases left between them. The germline V gene encodes CDR1 SGHVS and CDR2 FQNEAQ. CDR3 amino acids: CASSLGLAGEQYF. The CDR3 coding sequence is TGTGCCAGCAGCTTAGGCCTAGCAGGCGAGCAGTACTTC.

The gene calls are TRBV4-1 and TRBJ2-5; TRBD2 aligns across 9 bases. V was pared by 6 bases and J by 0 bases, with 8 bases of the junction left unmatched. Germline V gene sequence: CDR1 MGHRA, CDR2 YSYEKL. The CDR3 contains 16 residues. CDR3 sequence reads: CASRLTLAGYQETQYF. The CDR3 DNA follows: TGCGCCAGCAGACTCACACTAGCGGGCTACCAAGAGACCCAGTACTTC.

The chain is built from TRBV3-1 (or the pseudogene TRBV3-2) and TRBJ2-7; 11 bases line up with TRBD2. Trimming removed 4 bases from V and 5 bases from J; junction bases left unmatched: 7. CDR1 is LGHDT, CDR2 YNNKEL, per germline (reference sequence). The CDR3 is 15 residues long. The CDR3 DNA reads TGTGCCAGCAGCCGGGTAGCGGGAGGGACCCACGAGCAGTACTTC. The encoded protein is CASSRVAGGTHEQYF.

The chain joins TRBV5-1 to TRBJ1-2, with D possibly matching TRBD1 (6 bases). V dropped 4 bases and J dropped 4 bases, with 14 bases sitting between them. Per germline, CDR1 SGHRS and CDR2 YFSETQ. The CDR3 sequence is 14 residues long. In DNA, the CDR3 is TGCGCCAGCAGCACCGAGACAGGAGCCTATGGCTACACCTTC. Translated, it gives CASSTETGAYGYTF.

The J gene is TRBJ1-3, the V gene TRBV18; weak D call: TRBD1 (5 bases). The CDR3 runs 16 residues. Germline V gene data show CDR1 as KGHSH and CDR2 as LQKENI. V was pared by 4 bases and J by 1 base, with 14 bases between. CDR3 sequence reads: CASSRGRGASGNTIYF. The CDR3 DNA sequence: TGTGCCAGCTCACGAGGGAGGGGCGCGTCTGGAAACACCATATATTTT.

This clone came up many times. The chain combines TRBV28 with TRBJ2-7, with a possible D match to TRBD2 (7 bases). This CDR3 is 15 amino acids long. Germline loops: CDR1 MDHEN, CDR2 SYDVKM. The V and J ends lost 2 bases and 4 bases respectively, with 15 bases between them. CDR3 protein: CASSLGRGFGYEQYF. The CDR3 DNA follows: TGTGCCAGCAGTTTAGGGAGGGGGTTTGGGTACGAGCAGTACTTC.

This chain connects TRBV5-1 to TRBJ2-3; D is uncertain. The V and J ends lost 6 bases and 4 bases respectively, with 18 bases between them. CDR1 is SGHRS and CDR2 is YFSETQ in the germline V gene. The CDR3 is made up of 15 amino acids. CDR3 sequence reads: CASTGILPGSDTQYF. In nucleotides, the CDR3 is TGCGCCAGCACGGGTATTTTGCCTGGGTCAGATACGCAGTATTTT.

The chain has TRBV3-1 (or the pseudogene TRBV3-2) and TRBJ1-6; 7 nucleotides agree with TRBD1. J gave up 10 bases and V 6 bases, and 12 bases lay outside the gene matches. The CDR3 totals 15 residues. Germline V gives CDR1 LGHDT, CDR2 YNNKEL (reference sequence). The CDR3: CASRQIEGGESPLHF. The CDR3, as DNA: TGTGCCAGCAGACAAATAGAAGGGGGCGAATCACCCCTCCACTTT.

The chain combines TRBV5-5 with TRBJ1-2, with 9 bases aligning to TRBD1. Germline CDR1 reads SGHKS; CDR2 reads YYEKEE (reference sequence). There are 15 residues in the CDR3. J was trimmed by 5 bases and V by 3 bases; bases with no gene match: 8. The CDR3: CASSSRQGGKYGYTF. CDR3 coding DNA: TGTGCCAGCAGCTCAAGACAGGGGGGAAAGTATGGCTACACCTTC.

This rearrangement joins TRBV11-2 to TRBJ2-7, with D tentatively TRBD2 (5 bases). The CDR3 runs to 15 residues. Per the germline V gene, CDR1 is SGHAT and CDR2 is FQNNGV. V shed 5 bases and J shed 3 bases, with 17 bases lying between them. CDR3: CASSAGHSGDYEQYF. The CDR3, as DNA: TGTGCCAGCAGCGCCGGCCATTCCGGGGACTACGAGCAGTACTTC.

This clone came up once. The gene calls are TRBV5-1 and TRBJ2-1; D might be TRBD2 (5 bases). This CDR3 contains 16 residues. Germline CDR1 reads SGHRS; CDR2 reads YFSETQ. Trimming cost V 5 bases and J 0 bases, with 15 bases left between them. The CDR3 DNA reads TGCGCCAGCAGTTGGACTGCGGCGAGCTCCTACAATGAGCAGTTCTTC. Translated: CASSWTAASSYNEQFF.

This rearrangement joins TRBV3-1 (or the pseudogene TRBV3-2) to TRBJ1-5; 7 bases map to TRBD1. V lost 0 bases, J lost 2 bases, and 7 bases stayed unmatched. The CDR3 loop spans 17 amino acids. The V gene's germline CDR1 is LGHDT and CDR2 YNNKEL (reference sequence). CDR3 in amino acids: CASSQDFRQGGNQPQHF. In nucleotides, the CDR3 is TGTGCCAGCAGCCAAGATTTCCGGCAGGGGGGCAATCAGCCCCAGCATTTT.

J is TRBJ2-2 and V is TRBV6-2 or TRBV6-3; 13 nucleotides agree with TRBD2. Germline assignment: CDR1 MNHEY and CDR2 SVGEGT. V lost 5 bases and J lost 5; bases outside the gene matches: 2. The length of the CDR3 is 15 residues. The CDR3 reads CASSRTSGGTGELFF. In nucleotides, the CDR3 is TGTGCCAGCAGTCGGACTAGCGGGGGTACCGGGGAGCTGTTTTTT.

This clone showed up just a few times. The rearrangement uses TRBV10-3 and TRBJ1-1; a weak D match, TRBD1 (5 bases). With 3 bases removed from V and 1 base from J, the gap between germline ends came to 6 bases. Germline CDR1 and CDR2: ENHRY and SYGVKD. There are 13 residues in the CDR3. CDR3 sequence: CAISDRENTEAFF. CDR3 nucleotides: TGTGCCATCAGTGACAGGGAGAACACTGAAGCTTTCTTT.

Here the CDR3 DNA reads TGTGCCAGCAGCCGGGACTATCTTACGGATGAGCAGTTCTTC. This codes for CASSRDYLTDEQFF. This sequence joins TRBV6-2 or TRBV6-3 and TRBJ2-1; 7 positions agree with TRBD2. The CDR3 totals 14 residues. After removal of 6 bases from V and 8 bases from J, the junction contained 10 bases not matched to a gene. Germline values: CDR1 MNHEY, CDR2 SVGEGT.

Only a few counts were recorded for this clone. This sequence joins TRBV27 and TRBJ2-1; D gene ambiguous. Per the germline V gene, CDR1 is MNHEY and CDR2 is SMNVEV (reference sequence). V was clipped by 5 bases and J by 5 bases, with 4 bases between them. The CDR3 sequence is 11 residues long. The CDR3 is CASSTNNEQFF. The CDR3 DNA follows: TGTGCCAGCAGTACAAACAATGAGCAGTTCTTC.

With respect to this clone: Other DNA sequences in the sample encode the same CDR3. This chain joins TRBV29-1 and TRBJ1-1, with 8 bases identical to TRBD1. Germline assignment: CDR1 SQVTM and CDR2 ANQGSEA. J lost 5 bases, V lost 3 bases, and 5 bases had no gene match. The CDR3 is 13 residues long. The CDR3 sequence is CSVDQGAGTEAFF. CDR3 sequence (DNA): TGCAGCGTTGATCAGGGGGCAGGGACTGAAGCTTTCTTT.